The source of this T cell receptor beta chain is a study of blood T cells in healthy people across ages. About the study: About one barcoded beta molecule per two T cells was the capture yield of template switching.

CDR3 length: 16 amino acids. Trimming cost V 1 base and J 2 bases; bases outside gene matches: 6. Germline V gives CDR1 MDHEN, CDR2 SYDVKM. Together with a sample-barcoded 5' primer, a J-beta primer mix was included in a second PCR lasting roughly 6 to 12 cycles. One entry per CDR3 protein results from TCRdb running MiXCR on the 5' RACE reads. The sample consists of roughly 1.6 million distinct CDR3 sequences, 30% to 35% of them appearing once. Each individual donor underwent a draw of approximately 10 milliliters of peripheral blood. The extraction recovered at least 5 micrograms of total RNA per sample.

Sequenced material: blood. This clonotype was sampled from a woman in her 30s in good health. The genes are TRBV28 and TRBJ2-7; 9 bases fit TRBD1. The CDR3 loop is CASSLSGQGIPYEQYF. The DNA for the CDR3 is TGTGCCAGCAGTTTATCCGGACAGGGGATCCCCTACGAGCAGTACTTC. The variable domain in full, with the rest retrieved from reference TRBV28 and TRBJ2-7, is DVKVTQSSRYLVKRTGEKVFLECVQDMDHENMFWYRQDPGLGLRLIYFSYDVKMKEKGDIPEGYSVSREKKERFSLILESASTNQTSMYLCASSLSGQGIPYEQYFGPGTRLTVT.